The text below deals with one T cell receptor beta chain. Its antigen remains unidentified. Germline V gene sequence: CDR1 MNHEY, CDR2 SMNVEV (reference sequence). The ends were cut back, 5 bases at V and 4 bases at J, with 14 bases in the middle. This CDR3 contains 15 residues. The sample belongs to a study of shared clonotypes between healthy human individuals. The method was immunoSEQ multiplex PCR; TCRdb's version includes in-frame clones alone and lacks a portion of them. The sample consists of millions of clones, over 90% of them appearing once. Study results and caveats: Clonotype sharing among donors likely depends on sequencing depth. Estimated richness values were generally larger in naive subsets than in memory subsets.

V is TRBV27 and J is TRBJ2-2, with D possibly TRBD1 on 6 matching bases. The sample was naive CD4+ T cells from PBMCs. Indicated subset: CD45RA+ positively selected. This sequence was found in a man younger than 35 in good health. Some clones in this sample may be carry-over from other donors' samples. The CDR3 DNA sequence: TGTGCCAGCAGTATCAGGGGCCAGAGCACCGGGGAGCTGTTTTTT. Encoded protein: CASSIRGQSTGELFF.